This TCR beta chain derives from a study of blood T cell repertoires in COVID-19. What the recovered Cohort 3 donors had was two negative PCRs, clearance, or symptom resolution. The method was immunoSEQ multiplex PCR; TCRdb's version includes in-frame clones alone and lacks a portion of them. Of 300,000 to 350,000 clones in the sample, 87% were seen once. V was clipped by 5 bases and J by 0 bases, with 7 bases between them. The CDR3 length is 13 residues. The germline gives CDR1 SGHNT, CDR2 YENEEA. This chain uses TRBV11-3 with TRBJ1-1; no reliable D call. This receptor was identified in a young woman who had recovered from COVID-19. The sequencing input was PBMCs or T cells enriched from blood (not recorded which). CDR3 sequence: CASSLTMNTEAFF. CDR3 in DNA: TGTGCCAGCAGCCTGACTATGAACACTGAAGCTTTCTTT.